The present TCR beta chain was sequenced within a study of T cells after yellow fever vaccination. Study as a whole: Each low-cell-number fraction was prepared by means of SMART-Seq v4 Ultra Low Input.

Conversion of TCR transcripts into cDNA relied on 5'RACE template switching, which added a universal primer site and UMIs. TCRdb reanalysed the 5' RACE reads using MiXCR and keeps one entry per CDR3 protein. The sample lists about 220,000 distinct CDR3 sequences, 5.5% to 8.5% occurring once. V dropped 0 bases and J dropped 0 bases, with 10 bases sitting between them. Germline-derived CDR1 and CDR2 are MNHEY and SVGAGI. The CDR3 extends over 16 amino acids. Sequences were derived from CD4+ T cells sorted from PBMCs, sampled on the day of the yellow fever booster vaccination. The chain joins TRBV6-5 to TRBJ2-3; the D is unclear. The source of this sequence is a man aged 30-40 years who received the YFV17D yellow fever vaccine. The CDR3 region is CASSYSGPTSTDTQYF. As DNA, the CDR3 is TGTGCCAGCAGTTACTCCGGGCCTACTAGCACAGATACGCAGTATTTT.